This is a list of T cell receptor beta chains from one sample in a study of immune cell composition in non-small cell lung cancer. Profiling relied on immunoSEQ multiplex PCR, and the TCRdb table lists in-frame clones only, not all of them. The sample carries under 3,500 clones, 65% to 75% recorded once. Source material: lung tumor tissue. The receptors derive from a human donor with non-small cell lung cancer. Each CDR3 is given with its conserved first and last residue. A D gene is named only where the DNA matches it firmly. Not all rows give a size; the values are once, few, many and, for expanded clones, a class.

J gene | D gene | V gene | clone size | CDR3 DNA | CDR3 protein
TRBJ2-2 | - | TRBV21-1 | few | TGTGCCAGCAGCTCTCGGACAGGGAGGCCTGGCGGGGAGCTGTTTTTT | CASSSRTGRPGGELFF
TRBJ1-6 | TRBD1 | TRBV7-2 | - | TGTGCCAGCAGCGGTGAACAGGGGGATGGAGGATCACCCCTCCACTTT | CASSGEQGDGGSPLHF
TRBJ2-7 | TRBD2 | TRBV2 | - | TGTGCCAGCAGTTTACCTAGCGGGGGCGTGTCCTACGAGCAGTACTTC | CASSLPSGGVSYEQYF
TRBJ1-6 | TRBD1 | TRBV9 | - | TGTGCCAGCAGCCAGGGACAGGGGAATTCACCCCTCCACTTT | CASSQGQGNSPLHF
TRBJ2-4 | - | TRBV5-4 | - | TGTGCCAGCAGCTTGGGGGGGCCCCGCGAAAACATTCAGTACTTC | CASSLGGPRENIQYF
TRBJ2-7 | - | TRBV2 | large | TGTGCCAGCAGTGTAGGGCCGGTGAGTCGGGGCTACGAGCAGTACTTC | CASSVGPVSRGYEQYF
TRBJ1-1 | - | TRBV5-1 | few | TGCGCCAGCAGCTTGGCCGGGAACACTGAAGCTTTCTTT | CASSLAGNTEAFF
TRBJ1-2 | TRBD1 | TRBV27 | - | TGTGCCAGCAGTTTCACAGGGGGCTCCGGGGGCTACACCTTC | CASSFTGGSGGYTF
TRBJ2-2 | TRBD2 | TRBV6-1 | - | TGTGCCAGCAGGGGGACTAGCGGGGGTATCGGGGAGCTGTTTTTT | CASRGTSGGIGELFF
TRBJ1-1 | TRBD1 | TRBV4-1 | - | TGCGCCAGCAGCCGGACAGGGAACACTGAAGCTTTCTTT | CASSRTGNTEAFF
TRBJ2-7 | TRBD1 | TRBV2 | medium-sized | TGTGCCAGCAGTGAACAGGGGGCTTTTGGCTACGAGCAGTACTTC | CASSEQGAFGYEQYF
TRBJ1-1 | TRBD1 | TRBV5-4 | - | TGTGCCAGCAGCCAACTGACAGGGGGAGGGACTGAAGCTTTCTTT | CASSQLTGGGTEAFF
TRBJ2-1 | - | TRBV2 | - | TGTGCCAGCAGGGGCTTTGTGGAAGACAGGGAGGTTTACAATGAGCAGTTCTTC | CASRGFVEDREVYNEQFF
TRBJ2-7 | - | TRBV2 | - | TGTGCCAGCAGTGGTTCGGGGGTAGGAACCTACGAGCAGTACTTC | CASSGSGVGTYEQYF
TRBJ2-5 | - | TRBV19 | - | TGTGCCAGTAGTATAGCGGGGGAGACCCAGTACTTC | CASSIAGETQYF
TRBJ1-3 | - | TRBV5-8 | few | TGTGCCAGCAGCCAGACAAATGGAAACACCATATATTTT | CASSQTNGNTIYF
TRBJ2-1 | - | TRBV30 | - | TGTGCCTGGGATCTAGCGTCCTCCTACAATGAGCAGTTCTTC | CAWDLASSYNEQFF
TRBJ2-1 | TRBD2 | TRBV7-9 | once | TGTGCCAGCAGTTCTAGCGGGGGGGCCCTTGAGCAGTTCTTC | CASSSSGGALEQFF
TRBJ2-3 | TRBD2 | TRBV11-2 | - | TGTGCCAGCTCTGGGGCTATAGCGGGGGGGCTGACAGATACGCAGTATTTT | CASSGAIAGGLTDTQYF
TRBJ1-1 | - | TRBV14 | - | TGTGCCAGCAGCCAAGTAGGGGCCCTGGGCACTGAAGCTTTCTTT | CASSQVGALGTEAFF
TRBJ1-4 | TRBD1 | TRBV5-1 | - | TGCGCCAGCAGCATGGGGACAGAAAGAGGACTGTTTTTT | CASSMGTERGLFF
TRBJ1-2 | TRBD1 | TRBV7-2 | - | TGTGCCAGCAGCTCCGGGACAGGGGGTAGTGATGGCTACACCTTC | CASSSGTGGSDGYTF
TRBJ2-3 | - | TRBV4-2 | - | TGTGCCAGCAGCCAAGAGGGGGGACATACGCAGTATTTT | CASSQEGGHTQYF